The rows below give T cell receptor beta chains drawn from one sample of a study of persistence of HIV-infected CD4 T cells. The antigens for these receptors are not known. Method: immunoSEQ multiplex PCR; TCRdb's copy keeps in-frame clones and lacks some. The sample gives 64,000 or so clones, approximately 75% of which show up once; 1.7% is in the top ten. Sequencing was performed on CD4+ T cells sorted from PBMCs after approximately 20-hour stimulation, taken from a patient who received antiretroviral therapy. The receptor source for this set is an adult man with HIV who was CMV-seropositive. CDR3s include the opening cysteine and the closing phenylalanine or tryptophan. A D gene is named only where the DNA matches it firmly. Expanded clones get a size class; other rows say once, few or many, or leave the size out.

J: TRBJ1-5; size: few; D: TRBD1; V: TRBV19; DNA: TGTGCCAGTAGTATCTACCAGACAGGGAAACGGGGGCAGCCCCAGCATTTT; CDR3: CASSIYQTGKRGQPQHF
J: TRBJ2-1; size: once; D: TRBD1; V: TRBV28; DNA: TGTGCCAGCAGCCCCCAGGACAGGGACAATGAGCAGTTCTTC; CDR3: CASSPQDRDNEQFF
J: TRBJ1-3; size: NA; D: NA; V: TRBV5-1; DNA: TGCGCCAGCAGCTTAACAGGGAACACCATATATTTT; CDR3: CASSLTGNTIYF
J: TRBJ1-2; size: NA; D: NA; V: TRBV2; DNA: TGTGCCAGCAGACTGGACAGCCTGTACTATGGCTACACCTTC; CDR3: CASRLDSLYYGYTF
J: TRBJ2-2; size: NA; D: NA; V: TRBV13; DNA: TGTGCCAGCAGCCCTCGGAGGGGGGCGAACACCGGGGAGCTGTTTTTT; CDR3: CASSPRRGANTGELFF
J: TRBJ1-3; size: NA; D: NA; V: TRBV18; DNA: TGTGCCAGCTCACCACGGATCAGAGGGCCCGGAGGAAACACCATATATTTT; CDR3: CASSPRIRGPGGNTIYF
J: TRBJ2-6; size: NA; D: TRBD1; V: TRBV19; DNA: TGTGCCAGTAGTACCCGACAGGGGGACGGGTCTGGGGCCAACGTCCTGACTTTC; CDR3: CASSTRQGDGSGANVLTF
J: TRBJ2-7; size: NA; D: NA; V: TRBV7-9; DNA: TGTGCCAGCAGCTCCCATGGCGCAGACTACGAGCAGTACTTC; CDR3: CASSSHGADYEQYF
J: TRBJ1-5; size: NA; D: TRBD1; V: TRBV28; DNA: TGTGCCAGCAGTCTACTACGACAGGGAGGACAGCCCCAGCATTTT; CDR3: CASSLLRQGGQPQHF
J: TRBJ1-5; size: few; D: NA; V: TRBV3-1/TRBV3-2; DNA: TGTGCCAGCAGCCTCGGGACCGAGTATAGCAATCAGCCCCAGCATTTT; CDR3: CASSLGTEYSNQPQHF
J: TRBJ2-3; size: NA; D: NA; V: TRBV5-6; DNA: TGTGCCAGCAGCTTATTCGAGGGGCTTAGCACAGATACGCAGTATTTT; CDR3: CASSLFEGLSTDTQYF
J: TRBJ1-5; size: NA; D: NA; V: TRBV6-1; DNA: TGTGCCAGCAGTGAAGTGGAAGGAAGGAATCAGCCCCAGCATTTT; CDR3: CASSEVEGRNQPQHF
J: TRBJ1-1; size: NA; D: TRBD1; V: TRBV9; DNA: TGTGCCAGCAGCGTAGGAGGGGGCAGGACTGAAGCTTTCTTT; CDR3: CASSVGGGRTEAFF
J: TRBJ1-4; size: NA; D: TRBD1; V: TRBV28; DNA: TGTGCCAGCAGTCCCTTACCGGGACAGGGGGCTGGTAATGAAAAACTGTTTTTT; CDR3: CASSPLPGQGAGNEKLFF
J: TRBJ1-2; size: NA; D: NA; V: TRBV2; DNA: TGTGCCAGCAGCCAGTCCCTAGTGGGATTCTATGGCTACACCTTC; CDR3: CASSQSLVGFYGYTF
J: TRBJ1-3; size: NA; D: NA; V: TRBV27; DNA: TGTGCCAGCAGTTTATCCCGGAACTCTGGAAACACCATATATTTT; CDR3: CASSLSRNSGNTIYF
J: TRBJ2-7; size: NA; D: TRBD2; V: TRBV18; DNA: TGTGCCAGCTCACCACCAGCACTAGCGGCGGAGCAGTACTTC; CDR3: CASSPPALAAEQYF
J: TRBJ1-3; size: NA; D: TRBD1; V: TRBV6-1; DNA: TGTGCCAGCAGTGGACAACCGGGACAGGGGGAGAGGAGCACCATATATTTT; CDR3: CASSGQPGQGERSTIYF
J: TRBJ1-2; size: NA; D: NA; V: TRBV19; DNA: TGTGCCAGTAGTATTACCGGGCCCCTCTATGGCTACACCTTC; CDR3: CASSITGPLYGYTF
J: TRBJ2-2; size: NA; D: NA; V: TRBV9; DNA: TGTGCCAGCAGCGCTCGGACGGGACGTGGAACCGGGGAGCTGTTTTTT; CDR3: CASSARTGRGTGELFF
J: TRBJ2-7; size: NA; D: NA; V: TRBV25-1; DNA: TGTGCCAGCACTCTGACAGCTAAGGGCGAGCAGTACTTC; CDR3: CASTLTAKGEQYF
J: TRBJ1-2; size: few; D: TRBD1; V: TRBV6-1; DNA: TGTGCCAGCAGGTTGGGACAGGGTGGTGGCTACACCTTC; CDR3: CASRLGQGGGYTF
J: TRBJ2-7; size: NA; D: TRBD2; V: TRBV6-1; DNA: TGTGCCAGCAGTGAACTAGCGGGTGACTACGAGCAGTACTTC; CDR3: CASSELAGDYEQYF
J: TRBJ1-4; size: NA; D: NA; V: TRBV5-5; DNA: TGTGCCAGCAGCTTTGCCGGGGGGGACGTACGAGAAAAACTGTTTTTT; CDR3: CASSFAGGDVREKLFF
J: TRBJ1-3; size: NA; D: NA; V: TRBV10-3; DNA: TGTGCCATCGGATCACAGGGAGTACGAAACACCATATATTTT; CDR3: CAIGSQGVRNTIYF
J: TRBJ1-2; size: once; D: TRBD1; V: TRBV19; DNA: TGTGCCAGTACCGGCGGCAGGGGGCTGTCCCAGAACTATGGCTACACCTTC; CDR3: CASTGGRGLSQNYGYTF
J: TRBJ1-1; size: few; D: NA; V: TRBV11-1; DNA: TGTGCCAGCAGCCCTCAGGGACAAAGGAGTGAAGCTTTCTTT; CDR3: CASSPQGQRSEAFF
J: TRBJ1-3; size: NA; D: NA; V: TRBV28; DNA: TGTGCCAGCAGCACCGCGGGACACTCTGGAAACACCATATATTTT; CDR3: CASSTAGHSGNTIYF
J: TRBJ2-2; size: NA; D: NA; V: TRBV7-2; DNA: TGTGCCAGCAGCCCCCGGCAGAGAAACACCGGGGAGCTGTTTTTT; CDR3: CASSPRQRNTGELFF
J: TRBJ2-4; size: NA; D: TRBD1; V: TRBV6-6; DNA: TGTGCCAGCAGGTCGACAGGGGGTGGCAAAAACATTCAGTACTTC; CDR3: CASRSTGGGKNIQYF
J: TRBJ1-6; size: once; D: NA; V: TRBV7-6; DNA: TGTGCCAGCAGTCTCGGGACCACCGATAATTCACCCCTCCACTTT; CDR3: CASSLGTTDNSPLHF
J: TRBJ2-1; size: NA; D: TRBD2; V: TRBV28; DNA: TGTGCCAGCAGTTACCAAGCGGGGTACAATGAGCAGTTCTTC; CDR3: CASSYQAGYNEQFF
J: TRBJ1-4; size: NA; D: NA; V: TRBV5-1; DNA: TGCGCCACCAGCACTGGGGGTAATGAAAAACTGTTTTTT; CDR3: CATSTGGNEKLFF
J: TRBJ1-1; size: NA; D: TRBD1; V: TRBV7-7; DNA: TGTGCCAGCAGCTCGGCGGACAGGGGGAACACTGAAGCTTTCTTT; CDR3: CASSSADRGNTEAFF
J: TRBJ1-3; size: NA; D: NA; V: TRBV6-5; DNA: TGTGCCAGCAGTTCGGAGGGTCCATACTCTGGAAACACCATATATTTT; CDR3: CASSSEGPYSGNTIYF
J: TRBJ1-4; size: NA; D: NA; V: TRBV7-9; DNA: TGTGCCAGCAGCCAACAGGGAGGAGGTGAAAAACTGTTTTTT; CDR3: CASSQQGGGEKLFF
J: TRBJ1-1; size: NA; D: NA; V: TRBV18; DNA: TGTGCCAGCTCACCTCAGGGGTGGAACACTGAAGCTTTCTTT; CDR3: CASSPQGWNTEAFF